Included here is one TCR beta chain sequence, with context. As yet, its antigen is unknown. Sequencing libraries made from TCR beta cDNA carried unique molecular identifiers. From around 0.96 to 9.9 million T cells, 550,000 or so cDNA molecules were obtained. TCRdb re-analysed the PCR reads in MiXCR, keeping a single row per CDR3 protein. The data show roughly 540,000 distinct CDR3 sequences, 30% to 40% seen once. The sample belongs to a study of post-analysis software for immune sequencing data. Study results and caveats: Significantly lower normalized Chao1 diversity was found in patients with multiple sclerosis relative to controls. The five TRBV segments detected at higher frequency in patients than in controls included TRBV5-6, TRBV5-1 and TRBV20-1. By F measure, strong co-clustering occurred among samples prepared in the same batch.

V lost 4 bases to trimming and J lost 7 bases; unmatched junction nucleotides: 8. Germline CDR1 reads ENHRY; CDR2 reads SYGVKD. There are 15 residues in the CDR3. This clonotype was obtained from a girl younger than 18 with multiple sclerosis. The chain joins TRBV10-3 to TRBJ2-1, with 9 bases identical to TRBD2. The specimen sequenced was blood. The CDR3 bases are TGTGCCATCAGTGGGACGACTAGCGGCGCAAATGAGCAGTTCTTC. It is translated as CAISGTTSGANEQFF.